The next 13 T cell receptor beta chains were all read from a single sample in a study of shared clonotypes between healthy human individuals. The table came from immunoSEQ multiplex PCR; TCRdb's copy has only in-frame clones and leaves some out. The sample contains 1.5 million to 2.5 million clones, about 95% of which appear only once. CD45RO-negative cells were positively selected for CCR7, leaving out terminally differentiated effector memory CD45RA+ cells. The sample consisted of naive CD8+ T cells sorted from blood. The receptors were sampled from a man aged 18-30 years in good health.

The gene calls are TRBV11-3 and TRBJ1-1; TRBD1 matches at 7 bases. The CDR3 consists of 14 residues. The ends lost 5 bases at V and 1 base at J; junction bases unmatched: 4. Germline CDR1 is SGHNT and CDR2 is YENEEA. The CDR3 coding sequence is TGTGCCAGCAGCCCCCGGACAGGGAACACTGAAGCTTTCTTT. Protein: CASSPRTGNTEAFF.

The J gene is TRBJ1-4, the V gene TRBV13; the D gene is possibly TRBD1 (6 bases). The CDR3 totals 14 residues. The ends were cut back, 6 bases at V and 7 bases at J, with 15 bases in the middle. Germline V gene lookup returns CDR1 PRHDT and CDR2 FYEKMQ (reference sequence). The CDR3 reads CASSFGTNVEKLFF. The CDR3 nucleotides read TGTGCCAGCAGTTTCGGGACAAACGTTGAAAAACTGTTTTTT.

This clone has only a few counts. The rearrangement links TRBV19 to TRBJ1-2; no clear D gene. Germline V gene lookup returns CDR1 LNHDA and CDR2 SQIVND (reference sequence). Trimming removed 6 bases at V and 3 bases at J, with 14 bases between. The CDR3 runs to 14 residues. The CDR3 DNA follows: TGTGCCAGTAGGAATTCCTTAGGCGACTATGGCTACACCTTC. Translation gives CASRNSLGDYGYTF.

This clone was recorded only once. The chain recombines TRBV11-2 with TRBJ2-1; TRBD2 agrees at 16 bases. The CDR3 runs 17 residues. Trimming removed 5 bases from V and 7 bases from J; junction bases left unmatched: 8. CDR1 and CDR2 (germline): SGHAT, FQNNGV. The CDR3 here is CASSPWGLAGGPNEQFF. DNA of the CDR3: TGTGCCAGCAGCCCCTGGGGACTAGCGGGAGGGCCAAATGAGCAGTTCTTC.

The chain uses TRBV19 and TRBJ1-1, with 9 bases lining up with TRBD1. Germline CDR1 and CDR2: LNHDA and SQIVND (reference sequence). This CDR3 contains 13 residues. Trimming removed 3 bases from V and 7 bases from J; junction bases left unmatched: 3. CDR3 sequence reads: CASSITGGGEAFF. CDR3 DNA: TGTGCCAGTAGTATTACAGGGGGCGGTGAAGCTTTCTTT.

This CDR3 reads CASSYLGSYNEQFF. The CDR3 coding sequence is TGTGCCAGCAGCTATCTGGGATCCTACAATGAGCAGTTCTTC. The chain has TRBV7-8 and TRBJ2-1; D remains ambiguous. Deletions cut 4 bases from V and 1 base from J, with 8 bases between. Germline V gives CDR1 SGHVS, CDR2 FQNEAQ. The CDR3 spans 14 residues. The variable domain in full, with the rest retrieved from reference TRBV7-8 and TRBJ2-1, is GAGVSQSPRYKVAKRGQDVALRCDPISGHVSLFWYQQALGQGPEFLTYFQNEAQLDKSGLPSDRFFAERPEGSVSTLKIQRTQQEDSAVYLCASSYLGSYNEQFFGPGTRLTVL.

Worth noting for this clone: Other DNA variants within this sample encode the same CDR3. The rearrangement joins TRBV7-9 to TRBJ2-7, with D uncertain. Trimming took off 1 base at V and 7 bases at J, with 5 bases between the two ends. CDR1 is SEHNR and CDR2 is FQNEAQ in the germline V gene (reference sequence). The CDR3 runs 11 residues. This CDR3 reads CASSLDREQYF. The CDR3 DNA is TGTGCCAGCAGCTTAGACCGGGAGCAGTACTTC.

The rearrangement links TRBV5-5 to TRBJ2-1; D might be TRBD2 (5 bases). Trimming shortened V by 1 base and J by 0 bases, and 11 bases separated the two germline ends. The CDR3 consists of 16 residues. Germline V gene lookup returns CDR1 SGHKS and CDR2 YYEKEE (reference sequence). This chain's CDR3 is CASSLRGLSSYNEQFF. CDR3 DNA: TGTGCCAGCAGCTTGCGAGGGCTGAGCTCCTACAATGAGCAGTTCTTC. Full variable domain (rest looked up from reference TRBV5-5 and TRBJ2-1): DAGVTQSPTHLIKTRGQQVTLRCSPISGHKSVSWYQQVLGQGPQFIFQYYEKEERGRGNFPDRFSARQFPNYSSELNVNALLLGDSALYLCASSLRGLSSYNEQFFGPGTRLTVL.

J is TRBJ1-1 and V is TRBV4-3; TRBD1 agrees at 9 bases. CDR3 length: 14 amino acids. Germline V gene sequence: CDR1 LGHNA, CDR2 YSLEER. The junction had 5 bases not matched to a gene; V was cut back by 4 bases and J by 5 bases. CDR3 in amino acids: CASSLLDRGTEAFF. For the CDR3, the DNA is TGCGCCAGCAGCCTCCTGGACAGGGGAACTGAAGCTTTCTTT.

V is TRBV6-1 and J is TRBJ1-5, with TRBD1 matching 7 bases. Germline-derived CDR1 and CDR2 are MNHNS and SASEGT. The CDR3 totals 15 residues. V lost 1 base to trimming and J lost 7 bases; unmatched junction nucleotides: 7. CDR3 sequence: CASSEVGGGGQPQHF. CDR3 in DNA: TGTGCCAGCAGTGAAGTGGGAGGGGGCGGCCAGCCCCAGCATTTT.

The chain carries TRBV5-4 and TRBJ1-2; 7 nucleotides match TRBD1. Looked up from germline, CDR1 is SGHNT and CDR2 is YYREEE (reference sequence). V was clipped by 3 bases and J by 5 bases; unmatched bases: 4. This CDR3 spans 13 amino acids. The CDR3 bases are TGTGCCAGCAGCTACAGGGGAAGTTATGGCTACACCTTC. Translating gives CASSYRGSYGYTF.

The rearrangement links TRBV4-3 to TRBJ2-7; D is perhaps TRBD1 (6 bases). Per the germline V gene, CDR1 is LGHNA and CDR2 is YSLEER. The CDR3 runs to 18 residues. Trimming stripped 2 bases from V and 2 bases from J, with 22 bases between. CDR3 coding DNA: TGCGCCAGCAGCCAAATCCTTCCCACCGGCAGGGGCCCCTACGAGCAGTACTTC. Protein: CASSQILPTGRGPYEQYF.

The V gene is TRBV5-6, the J gene TRBJ1-1, with unresolved D. V lost 4 bases to trimming and J lost 1 base, with 11 bases between them. This CDR3 has 14 residues. In germline, CDR1 is SGHDT, CDR2 YYEEEE. The CDR3 loop is CASSTLNGNTEAFF. In DNA form, the CDR3 reads TGTGCCAGCAGCACCTTAAATGGGAACACTGAAGCTTTCTTT.